The present TCR beta chain was sequenced within a study of CD8 T cells in ankylosing spondylitis. Study results and caveats: Ankylosing spondylitis blood seemed to carry a telltale TCR beta motif made of seven or eight highly homologous variants. The study looked at matched synovial fluid samples from ankylosing spondylitis patients. Disease-linked clones were reported to be significantly enriched there. Prior work had noted some motif variants in reactive arthritis blood and synovial fluid.

MiXCR, run by TCRdb on the 5' RACE reads, gives a single entry per CDR3 protein. Of some 150,000 distinct CDR3 sequences in the sample, roughly 11% were seen once. About this clonotype itself: The antigen remains unidentified.

Germline values: CDR1 SGHTA, CDR2 FQGNSA. Trimming pared 0 bases from V and 10 bases from J, leaving 16 bases between. The CDR3 totals 15 residues. The V call is TRBV7-2, the J call TRBJ2-1, with D tentatively TRBD2 (5 bases). Specimen: blood, either unsorted or a sorted T cell fraction (not recorded which). The sequence came from a female donor with ankylosing spondylitis or in good health (not recorded which). As DNA, the CDR3 is TGTGCCAGCAGCTTAGCTAGCGCATCGAACGGAGAGCAGTTCTTC. Translated, it gives CASSLASASNGEQFF.